This passage covers 24 T cell receptor beta chains from one sample sequenced in a study of CD8 T cells in ankylosing spondylitis. TCRdb processed the 5' RACE reads anew with MiXCR; each CDR3 protein has one entry. This table has 200,000 to 300,000 distinct CDR3 sequences, more than 9% appearing once. The source material was blood, either unsorted or a sorted T cell fraction (not recorded which). The receptors derive from a male donor with ankylosing spondylitis or in good health (not recorded which).

This clonotype was detected many times. The rearrangement links TRBV5-6 to TRBJ2-5; no reliable D call. This CDR3 has 13 amino acids. V lost 2 bases and J lost 2, with 7 bases in between. CDR1 SGHDT and CDR2 YYEEEE come from the germline V gene. The CDR3 DNA follows: TGTGCCAGCAGCTTTAGACGGCAAGAGACCCAGTACTTC. Amino acid sequence: CASSFRRQETQYF.

This clonotype has ten or more counts. The chain recombines TRBV18 with TRBJ1-1; D remains ambiguous. V was pared by 6 bases and J by 7 bases, with 12 bases between. The CDR3 has 12 amino acids. Germline V gene lookup returns CDR1 KGHSH and CDR2 LQKENI. The CDR3 loop reads CASSLQGNEAFF. The CDR3 bases are TGTGCCAGCTCCCTGCAAGGAAATGAAGCTTTCTTT.

This clonotype was recorded many times. This chain links TRBV14 with TRBJ2-6, with a tentative D call TRBD1 (5 bases). The length of the CDR3 is 14 residues. The V end lost 1 base, the J end lost 8 bases, and 9 bases lay between the germline ends. Germline V gene data show CDR1 as SGHDN and CDR2 as FVKESK. CDR3 in amino acids: CASSQGGSPNVLTF. CDR3 coding DNA: TGTGCCAGCAGCCAAGGGGGCTCGCCCAACGTCCTGACTTTC.

This clonotype has a count of ten or more. The V gene is TRBV3-1, the J gene TRBJ2-4, with D perhaps matching TRBD1 (6 bases). V lost 7 bases to trimming and J lost 0 bases, with 7 bases between them. CDR3 length equals 13 residues. Germline V lookup: CDR1 LGHDT, CDR2 YNNKEL (reference sequence). The CDR3 DNA reads as TGTGCCAGCAAGGGGGTAGCCAAAAACATTCAGTACTTC. Encoded protein: CASKGVAKNIQYF.

This clonotype appeared many times. The chain recombines TRBV12-3 or TRBV12-4 with TRBJ2-7; perhaps TRBD1 as D (6 bases). The CDR3 runs 14 residues. V shed 5 bases and J shed 1 base, with 12 bases lying between them. The CDR3 DNA reads TGTGCCAGCAGTCCAGGACAGTGGTCCTACGAGCAGTACTTC. Translation gives CASSPGQWSYEQYF.

This clonotype was found many times. This sequence joins TRBV3-1 and TRBJ1-5, with TRBD1 matching 7 bases. This CDR3 spans 14 amino acids. With 4 bases clipped from V and 3 bases from J, the junction kept 3 bases outside the gene matches. The germline V gene has CDR1 LGHDT and CDR2 YNNKEL (reference sequence). The CDR3 is CASSRGQVNQPQHF. The CDR3 nucleotides are TGTGCCAGCAGCCGAGGACAGGTCAATCAGCCCCAGCATTTT.

This clonotype was observed a few times. The chain has TRBV6-5 and TRBJ1-1, with D possibly TRBD1 on 6 matching bases. The CDR3 has 11 residues. The germline V gene encodes CDR1 MNHEY and CDR2 SVGAGI. V was trimmed by 10 bases and J by 14 bases, leaving 20 bases between them. The CDR3 sequence: CAIHRAGASFF. CDR3 DNA: TGTGCCATCCACAGGGCCGGGGCGTCCTTCTTT.

This clonotype was recorded at least ten times. The V call is TRBV15, the J call TRBJ2-1; D uncertain. V lost 4 bases and J 7 bases, leaving 5 bases between the germline ends. This CDR3 spans 11 amino acids. Germline CDR1 reads LNHNV; CDR2 reads YYDKDF (reference sequence). The CDR3 here is CATSILNEQFF. The DNA for the CDR3 is TGTGCCACCAGCATATTAAATGAGCAGTTCTTC.

Points on this clonotype: The junction departs from germline at one end; a sequencing error may be responsible. The chain uses TRBV4-1 and TRBJ2-1; D gene unclear. The CDR3 is made up of 17 amino acids. Per the germline V gene, CDR1 is MGHRA and CDR2 is YSYEKL. CDR3 loop: CASSPAPGQSSYNAQFF. The CDR3 DNA sequence: TGCGCCAGCAGCCCTGCCCCTGGGCAGAGCTCCTACAATGCGCAGTTCTTC.

The rearrangement uses TRBV7-2 and TRBJ1-1; 8 bases agree with TRBD1. Germline assignment: CDR1 SGHTA and CDR2 FQGNSA. The V gene end was trimmed by 0 bases and the J gene end by 8 bases; junction bases not matched to a gene: 5. CDR3 length: 14 amino acids. Here the CDR3 reads CASSLAQGALEAFF. CDR3 nucleotides: TGTGCCAGCAGCTTAGCTCAGGGGGCTCTGGAAGCTTTCTTT.

This clonotype appeared many times. The chain is built from TRBV20-1 and TRBJ2-2; 8 bases match TRBD2. The CDR3 loop spans 16 amino acids. Looked up from germline, CDR1 is DFQATT and CDR2 is SNEGSKA (reference sequence). V trimming: 3 bases; J trimming: 0 bases; junction bases outside the gene matches: 6. The CDR3: CSARKLLAANTGELFF. DNA of the CDR3: TGCAGTGCTAGGAAGCTACTAGCGGCGAACACCGGGGAGCTGTTTTTT.

In its sample, this clonotype was seen a few times. The chain uses TRBV30 and TRBJ2-3; 14 bases line up with TRBD2. In germline, CDR1 is GTSNPN, CDR2 SVGIG (reference sequence). V lost 2 bases to trimming and J lost 4 bases; unmatched junction nucleotides: 5. The length of the CDR3 is 16 residues. The CDR3 loop reads CAWSPGLAGGADTQYF. The DNA for the CDR3 is TGTGCCTGGAGTCCAGGACTAGCGGGGGGAGCAGATACGCAGTATTTT.

This clonotype showed up many times. The rearrangement uses TRBV5-1 and TRBJ2-3, with 11 bases matching TRBD2. Germline CDR1 is SGHRS and CDR2 is YFSETQ. The CDR3 has 16 residues. Unmatched junction bases numbered 4, after V lost 4 bases and J lost 0 bases. The CDR3 DNA reads TGCGCCAGCAGCCCCGGGACTAGCGGTAGCACAGATACGCAGTATTTT. This sequence encodes CASSPGTSGSTDTQYF.

This clonotype was seen at least ten times. This chain links TRBV20-1 with TRBJ2-7; D call uncertain. Germline CDR1 reads DFQATT; CDR2 reads SNEGSKA (reference sequence). The CDR3 length is 13 residues. The V end was cut by 1 base, the J end by 0 bases, with 7 bases between. Here the CDR3 reads CSARVSSSYEQYF. In DNA form, the CDR3 reads TGCAGTGCTAGAGTATCTAGCTCCTACGAGCAGTACTTC.

This clonotype was detected a few times. The chain couples TRBV3-1 to TRBJ2-5; 9 bases agree with TRBD2. Germline assignment: CDR1 LGHDT and CDR2 YNNKEL (reference sequence). Trimming cost V 3 bases and J 2 bases; bases outside gene matches: 13. The CDR3 spans 18 residues. CDR3 DNA sequence: TGTGCCAGCAGCCAGAACTTAGGACCAACTAGCGGGCAAGAGACCCAGTACTTC. Protein: CASSQNLGPTSGQETQYF.

The table lists this clonotype with a few counts. The chain combines TRBV6-2 or TRBV6-3 with TRBJ1-1; D is ambiguous. The germline V gene encodes CDR1 MNHEY and CDR2 SVGEGT. V gave up 1 base and J gave up 4 bases, with 10 bases separating them. The CDR3 is 14 amino acids. Here the CDR3 DNA reads TGTGCCAGCAGTTACTACACGGGGTCCACTGAAGCTTTCTTT. Protein: CASSYYTGSTEAFF.

This clonotype has more than one count but fewer than ten. This chain joins TRBV6-1 and TRBJ2-1, with no clear D. The V end lost 6 bases, the J end lost 0 bases, and 18 bases lay between the germline ends. The CDR3 sequence is 17 residues long. From germline, CDR1 is MNHNS and CDR2 SASEGT. The CDR3 DNA reads as TGTGCCAGCAGCCGGGCCGCGGTGGGAAACTCCTACAATGAGCAGTTCTTC. Its protein product is CASSRAAVGNSYNEQFF.

This clonotype turned up a few times. This chain links TRBV10-3 with TRBJ2-3; 11 bases match TRBD2. The germline CDR1 and CDR2 sequences are ENHRY and SYGVKD. This CDR3 spans 16 amino acids. Losses at the gene ends were 6 bases for V and 3 bases for J; bases not matched to a gene: 8. The CDR3 nucleotides are TGTGCCATCAGCCCTACGGGACTAGCGGAAACAGATACGCAGTATTTT. This encodes CAISPTGLAETDTQYF.

This clonotype was recorded many times. This sequence joins TRBV14 and TRBJ1-1; D ambiguous. Germline CDR1 reads SGHDN; CDR2 reads FVKESK. The CDR3 length is 14 residues. Deletions cut 1 base from V and 0 bases from J, with 6 bases between. CDR3 DNA: TGTGCCAGCAGCCAAGCCCAAATGAACACTGAAGCTTTCTTT. It codes for CASSQAQMNTEAFF.

This clonotype was counted at least ten times. The V gene is TRBV30, the J gene TRBJ2-1; the D gene is possibly TRBD1 (10 bases). Looked up from germline, CDR1 is GTSNPN and CDR2 is SVGIG (reference sequence). V dropped 3 bases and J dropped 2 bases, with 26 bases sitting between them. CDR3 length: 19 amino acids. The CDR3 is CAWRGGQGTSRGAYNEQFF. The DNA of the CDR3 is TGTGCCTGGAGAGGGGGACAGGGGACTAGCCGGGGGGCCTACAATGAGCAGTTCTTC.

The chain is built from TRBV5-1 and TRBJ1-1; the match to TRBD1 covers 8 bases. V gave up 3 bases and J gave up 5 bases; unmatched junction bases: 9. CDR1 SGHRS and CDR2 YFSETQ come from the germline V gene. CDR3 length: 15 residues. CDR3 sequence reads: CASSSLWTGHTEAFF. DNA for the CDR3: TGCGCCAGCAGCTCTCTCTGGACAGGGCATACTGAAGCTTTCTTT.

This clonotype was seen ten or more times. This chain uses TRBV5-1 with TRBJ2-2; D remains unclear. The CDR3 has 15 residues. Trimming took off 0 bases at V and 4 bases at J, with 10 bases between the two ends. Germline V gene data show CDR1 as SGHRS and CDR2 as YFSETQ. DNA for the CDR3: TGCGCCAGCAGCTTGGAGGAACCCGGCACCGGGGAGCTGTTTTTT. Protein: CASSLEEPGTGELFF.

This clonotype has a count of ten or more. The chain is built from TRBV15 and TRBJ2-2; 8 nucleotides line up with TRBD2. Germline V gene sequence: CDR1 LNHNV, CDR2 YYDKDF (reference sequence). The CDR3 length is 16 residues. After removal of 1 base from V and 3 bases from J, the junction contained 4 bases not matched to a gene. CDR3 protein: CATSRVPGGDTGELFF. The CDR3, as DNA: TGTGCCACCAGCAGAGTTCCGGGGGGGGACACCGGGGAGCTGTTTTTT.

The sample holds many counts of this clonotype. The chain links TRBV27 to TRBJ1-5; D possibly corresponds to TRBD1 (5 bases). The germline V gene encodes CDR1 MNHEY and CDR2 SMNVEV (reference sequence). The CDR3 is made up of 15 amino acids. Trimming left V 5 bases short and J 0 bases short, with 11 bases between. CDR3 sequence reads: CASSLQGGSNQPQHF. The CDR3 bases are TGTGCCAGCAGTCTTCAGGGTGGTAGCAATCAGCCCCAGCATTTT.